This TCR beta chain was captured by sequencing in a study of CD8+ T cells in alopecia areata. This CDR3 is built from 13 residues. Trimming removed 7 bases from V and 5 bases from J, with 17 bases in between. The germline V gene has CDR1 SQVTM and CDR2 ANQGSEA. Isolated RNA was reverse transcribed into cDNA used as the sequencing template. Using immunoSEQ multiplex PCR, the repertoire was profiled, and TCRdb retains in-frame clones only, with some absent. Of 200,000 to 250,000 clones listed, around two fifths are singletons. Treatment noted: oral pan-JAK inhibitor, 5-10 mg twice daily. Lesional scalp punch biopsies and peripheral blood came from alopecia areata patients. This clone was seen more than once but under ten times.

J is TRBJ2-5 and V is TRBV29-1, with D perhaps matching TRBD1 (5 bases). The specimen comprised CD4+ T cells sorted from blood, sampled at roughly week 36, from a patient treated with tofacitinib. The source of this sequence is a human donor with alopecia areata. The DNA for the CDR3 is TGCAGCGCCGATCGCCCAGGGCGGGAGACCCAGTACTTC. Residues: CSADRPGRETQYF.